Described below is a single TCR beta chain sequence and its context. This record comes from a study of blood T cell repertoires in COVID-19. Study-wide background: PBMCs, B-cell-depleted T cells, or T cells were the source of the cDNA or gDNA that made up the material.

Clones were read by immunoSEQ multiplex PCR, and TCRdb kept only the in-frame ones, dropping some. The sample shows about 140,000 clones, 85% to 90% of them seen only once. V shed 5 bases and J shed 0 bases, with 10 bases lying between them. This CDR3 has 14 residues. Germline CDR1 SEHNR, CDR2 FQNEAQ (reference sequence). This TCR was sampled from an older woman with active COVID-19. V is TRBV7-9 and J is TRBJ1-1, with a possible D match to TRBD1 (6 bases). What was sequenced was peripheral blood. The CDR3 nucleotides are TGTGCCAGCAGCGCAGGACAGTTGAACACTGAAGCTTTCTTT. Translated: CASSAGQLNTEAFF. The complete variable domain, with remaining parts taken from reference TRBV7-9 and TRBJ1-1, reads DTGVSQNPRHKITKRGQNVTFRCDPISEHNRLYWYRQTLGQGPEFLTYFQNEAQLEKSRLLSDRFSAERPKGSFSTLEIQRTEQGDSAMYLCASSAGQLNTEAFFGQGTRLTVV.